What follows describes a single TCR beta chain. The sample comes from a study of CD8 T cells in Susac syndrome. Healthy donors constituted the controls, which were matched for age and sex. In germline, CDR1 is SEHNR, CDR2 FQNEAQ (reference sequence). V gave up 1 base and J gave up 2 bases, with 9 bases separating them. The CDR3 length is 15 residues. A quantity of about 0.5 to 1 ug RNA underwent reverse transcription using random hexamers. Each CDR3 protein gets one entry after TCRdb re-called the immunoSEQ multiplex PCR reads with MiXCR. This sample has 95,000 to 150,000 distinct CDR3 sequences, with 85% to 95% found just once.

This receptor was taken from a human donor in good health. The source material was CD4+ T cells from PBMCs. The J gene is TRBJ1-5, the V gene TRBV7-9; the D is unclear. The chain's CDR3 is CASSLGAGGNQPQHF. CDR3 in DNA: TGTGCCAGCAGCTTAGGGGCGGGAGGCAATCAGCCCCAGCATTTT. The whole variable domain, remainder taken from reference TRBV7-9 and TRBJ1-5, is DTGVSQNPRHKITKRGQNVTFRCDPISEHNRLYWYRQTLGQGPEFLTYFQNEAQLEKSRLLSDRFSAERPKGSFSTLEIQRTEQGDSAMYLCASSLGAGGNQPQHFGDGTRLSIL.